The 25 T cell receptor beta chains in this list originate from one sample, sequenced in a study of cytomegalovirus exposure and HLA in healthy donors (dated by TCRdb to 2015 to 2018). Libraries were prepared through the immunoSEQ multiplex PCR assay. The multiplex PCR relied on a mix of 60 forward primers for TCR Vbeta segments and 13 reverse primers for TCR Jbeta segments. TCRdb re-hosts the immuneACCESS table, in-frame sequences only. Its copies lack some clones; in the studies checked, an unresolved V gene accounts for under half of them, and the cause for the rest is not known. The sample table holds over 150,000 clones, of which around 80% were seen once. 4% of the sample goes to the ten largest clones. Sequenced: PBMCs. Receptors were obtained from a woman aged 40 to 50 in good health and CMV-seronegative.

This chain uses TRBV23-1 with TRBJ1-1; a possible D gene is TRBD1 (5 bases). TRBV23-1 is reported as an ORF; its role is uncertain. Trimming left V 4 bases short and J 4 bases short, with 13 bases between. The CDR3 is 14 residues long. DNA for the CDR3: TGCGCCAGCAGTCTTTCTCAGGGAAGCACTGAAGCTTTCTTT. This sequence encodes CASSLSQGSTEAFF.

J is TRBJ2-4 and V is TRBV4-1; TRBD2 aligns across 8 bases. Per germline, CDR1 MGHRA and CDR2 YSYEKL. This CDR3 region has 14 residues. V dropped 3 bases and J dropped 6; count of bases not matched to a gene: 4. The CDR3 bases are TGCGCCAGCAGCCAGGGACTAGTAGGAAACATTCAGTACTTC. Translated, it gives CASSQGLVGNIQYF.

J is TRBJ1-2 and V is TRBV7-9, with 8 bases fitting TRBD1. The junction had 8 bases not matched to a gene; V was cut back by 1 base and J by 7 bases. Germline CDR1 is SEHNR and CDR2 is FQNEAQ (reference sequence). The CDR3 runs 15 residues. The CDR3 loop is CASSLVPPDRVGYTF. The CDR3 region has the DNA TGTGCCAGCAGCTTAGTTCCCCCGGACAGGGTTGGCTACACCTTC.

The chain recombines TRBV4-1 with TRBJ2-7, with 10 bases identical to TRBD1. The V and J ends lost 4 bases and 2 bases, in that order; junction bases with no gene match: 5. The CDR3 sequence is 15 residues long. Germline V gives CDR1 MGHRA, CDR2 YSYEKL. CDR3: CASSPRTGGPYEQYF. In DNA, the CDR3 is TGCGCCAGCAGCCCGCGGACAGGGGGACCCTACGAGCAGTACTTC.

The J gene is TRBJ2-7, the V gene TRBV2; 8 bases agree with TRBD2. Per germline, CDR1 SNHLY and CDR2 FYNNEI. V lost 1 base, J lost 1 base, and 6 bases stayed unmatched. This CDR3 is built from 16 residues. As DNA, the CDR3 is TGTGCCAGCAGTGAAGTGAGCGGGGGCCTTTCCTACGAGCAGTACTTC. It is translated as CASSEVSGGLSYEQYF.

This clone has just a few counts. The chain couples TRBV7-8 to TRBJ1-5; possible D gene TRBD1, 5 bases. In germline, CDR1 is SGHVS, CDR2 FQNEAQ. The CDR3 is 18 amino acids. Trimming left V 5 bases short and J 1 base short, with 21 bases between. Written as DNA, the CDR3 is TGTGCCAGCAGCCCAAGTCGGGCCGGGGGAGGAAGCAATCAGCCCCAGCATTTT. Protein: CASSPSRAGGGSNQPQHF. The full variable domain, with the rest looked up from reference TRBV7-8 and TRBJ1-5, is GAGVSQSPRYKVAKRGQDVALRCDPISGHVSLFWYQQALGQGPEFLTYFQNEAQLDKSGLPSDRFFAERPEGSVSTLKIQRTQQEDSAVYLCASSPSRAGGGSNQPQHFGDGTRLSIL.

J is TRBJ2-7 and V is TRBV4-1, with 9 bases fitting TRBD1. The CDR3 has 15 amino acids. V gave up 4 bases and J gave up 3 bases; unmatched junction bases: 7. CDR1 and CDR2 (germline): MGHRA, YSYEKL. This chain's CDR3 is CASSPTGGTLYEQYF. As DNA, the CDR3 is TGCGCCAGCAGCCCGACAGGGGGAACACTCTACGAGCAGTACTTC.

This rearrangement joins TRBV5-1 to TRBJ2-1; tentatively, D is TRBD2 (7 bases). The CDR3 consists of 14 residues. The germline gives CDR1 SGHRS, CDR2 YFSETQ. Trimming stripped 3 bases from V and 7 bases from J, with 14 bases between. CDR3: CASSWGGQGNEQFF. CDR3 nucleotides: TGCGCCAGCAGCTGGGGGGGCCAAGGTAATGAGCAGTTCTTC.

This chain joins TRBV5-1 and TRBJ2-1; 15 nucleotides match TRBD2. Trimming at V came to 4 bases and at J to 8 bases, leaving 4 bases not matched to a gene. Germline CDR1 and CDR2: SGHRS and YFSETQ. There are 15 residues in the CDR3. This CDR3 is CASSTGTSGRYEQFF. The CDR3 DNA reads as TGCGCCAGCAGCACCGGGACTAGCGGGAGGTATGAGCAGTTCTTC. The variable domain in full, with the rest retrieved from reference TRBV5-1 and TRBJ2-1, is KAGVTQTPRYLIKTRGQQVTLSCSPISGHRSVSWYQQTPGQGLQFLFEYFSETQRNKGNFPGRFSGRQFSNSRSEMNVSTLELGDSALYLCASSTGTSGRYEQFFGPGTRLTVL.

In DNA, the CDR3 is TGTGCCAGCAGCAAGGGACAGGGTCCCTACAATGAGCAGTTCTTC. It codes for CASSKGQGPYNEQFF. The chain is built from TRBV7-2 and TRBJ2-1, with 9 positions matching TRBD1. Germline-derived CDR1 and CDR2 are SGHTA and FQGNSA. The CDR3 sequence is 15 residues long. V was clipped by 5 bases and J by 2 bases; unmatched bases: 4.

V usage is TRBV27 and J usage is TRBJ2-3; unclear D gene. The CDR3 is 13 residues long. V was cut by 7 bases and J by 2 bases, with 10 bases left in between. Germline-derived CDR1 and CDR2 are MNHEY and SMNVEV (reference sequence). The CDR3 nucleotides read TGTGCCAGCATGGAGCCGAACACAGATACGCAGTATTTT. Translation gives CASMEPNTDTQYF.

This clone was seen once. The chain links TRBV6-1 to TRBJ1-5, with TRBD1 as a possible D gene (5 bases). CDR3 length: 13 amino acids. The V gene's germline CDR1 is MNHNS and CDR2 SASEGT. Trimming took off 3 bases at V and 3 bases at J, with 6 bases between the two ends. In DNA form, the CDR3 reads TGTGCCAGCAGTGAGGGACTCAATCAGCCCCAGCATTTT. Protein product: CASSEGLNQPQHF.

This clone was counted only a few times. The chain is built from TRBV4-2 and TRBJ2-7; D not certain. The germline gives CDR1 LGHNA, CDR2 YNFKEQ. The CDR3 is made up of 14 amino acids. Between the trimmed V and J ends, which lost 0 bases and 2 bases, there was a span of 8 bases. Here the CDR3 reads CASSQDYGTYEQYF. The DNA for the CDR3 is TGTGCCAGCAGCCAAGATTACGGTACCTACGAGCAGTACTTC.

This clone was found a few times. The chain employs TRBV28 and TRBJ1-5, with unresolved D. V dropped 3 bases and J dropped 3 bases, with 12 bases sitting between them. Per the germline V gene, CDR1 is MDHEN and CDR2 is SYDVKM. The CDR3 consists of 15 residues. The CDR3 sequence is CASSLSGSHNQPQHF. The CDR3 bases are TGTGCCAGCAGTTTGAGCGGAAGTCACAATCAGCCCCAGCATTTT.

This chain connects TRBV28 to TRBJ2-6; TRBD1 matches 9 bases. CDR3 length equals 16 residues. The V gene's germline CDR1 is MDHEN and CDR2 SYDVKM. After removal of 4 bases from V and 4 bases from J, the junction contained 5 bases not matched to a gene. CDR3 sequence: CASSSTGGIGANVLTF. The CDR3 DNA reads TGTGCCAGCAGTTCGACAGGGGGAATAGGGGCCAACGTCCTGACTTTC. Variable domain in full (rest from reference TRBV28 and TRBJ2-6): DVKVTQSSRYLVKRTGEKVFLECVQDMDHENMFWYRQDPGLGLRLIYFSYDVKMKEKGDIPEGYSVSREKKERFSLILESASTNQTSMYLCASSSTGGIGANVLTFGAGSRLTVL.

This chain uses TRBV28 with TRBJ2-7; TRBD2 matches at 10 bases. V trimming: 5 bases; J trimming: 3 bases; junction bases outside the gene matches: 1. Germline V gene data show CDR1 as MDHEN and CDR2 as SYDVKM. CDR3 length equals 13 residues. The CDR3 nucleotides read TGTGCCAGCAGTCTAGCGGGGGTCTACGAGCAGTACTTC. Translating gives CASSLAGVYEQYF.

The chain carries TRBV2 and TRBJ2-2; D possibly corresponds to TRBD2 (5 bases). V lost 8 bases, J lost 7 bases, and 23 bases lay in between. The CDR3 has 16 residues. Germline V gene sequence: CDR1 SNHLY, CDR2 FYNNEI. In DNA form, the CDR3 reads TGTGCCAGCTTGGAGGAGAGAAGGACCTCAAACGGGGAGCTGTTTTTT. Translation: CASLEERRTSNGELFF.

This rearrangement joins TRBV5-1 to TRBJ1-2; D remains ambiguous. Germline CDR1 SGHRS, CDR2 YFSETQ. Deletions cut 2 bases from V and 1 base from J, with 9 bases between. The CDR3 has 14 amino acids. The CDR3 coding sequence is TGCGCCAGCAGCTTAAGTGCGGATAACTATGGCTACACCTTC. Its translation is CASSLSADNYGYTF. The variable domain in full, with the rest retrieved from reference TRBV5-1 and TRBJ1-2, is KAGVTQTPRYLIKTRGQQVTLSCSPISGHRSVSWYQQTPGQGLQFLFEYFSETQRNKGNFPGRFSGRQFSNSRSEMNVSTLELGDSALYLCASSLSADNYGYTFGSGTRLTVV.

Note on this clone: Germline and junction disagree at one end, which may indicate a read error. The chain recombines TRBV19 with TRBJ1-5; 10 bases are shared with TRBD1. CDR3 length equals 18 residues. From germline, CDR1 is LNHDA and CDR2 SQIVND (reference sequence). CDR3 bases: TGTGCCAGTACTATATCTCTTACGACAGGGGGCCTCAATCAGCCCCAGCATTTT. This gives the protein CASTISLTTGGLNQPQHF.

The rearrangement uses TRBV6-5 and TRBJ1-2, with D uncertain. This CDR3 spans 13 amino acids. The germline CDR1 and CDR2 sequences are MNHEY and SVGAGI. Trimming took off 6 bases at V and 4 bases at J, with 12 bases between the two ends. This chain's CDR3 is CASRSTGFYGYTF. The CDR3 DNA reads as TGTGCCAGCAGATCTACGGGGTTCTATGGCTACACCTTC.

This clone was detected a few times. The chain recombines TRBV10-3 with TRBJ1-1; no clear D. Trimming removed 9 bases from V and 10 bases from J, with 15 bases in between. Germline CDR1 is ENHRY and CDR2 is SYGVKD. The CDR3 sequence is 11 residues long. DNA of the CDR3: TGTGCCATAACATCGGGTGAAGTAGCTTTCTTT. Amino acids: CAITSGEVAFF.

This sequence joins TRBV5-1 and TRBJ2-5, with D unresolved. CDR1 is SGHRS and CDR2 is YFSETQ in the germline V gene. Trimming pared 0 bases from V and 5 bases from J, leaving 5 bases between. This CDR3 region has 12 residues. The CDR3 region has the DNA TGCGCCAGCAGCTTGGTCGGGGAGACCCAGTACTTC. This codes for CASSLVGETQYF.

The chain combines TRBV7-8 with TRBJ2-7, with D perhaps TRBD2 (5 bases). CDR1 is SGHVS, CDR2 FQNEAQ, per germline. The CDR3 is 15 residues long. Trimming removed 3 bases at V and 4 bases at J, with 16 bases between. This chain's CDR3 is CASSFSDPRTYEQYF. In DNA, the CDR3 is TGTGCCAGCAGCTTTTCGGATCCCCGGACTTACGAGCAGTACTTC. Using reference TRBV7-8 and TRBJ2-7 for the parts outside the CDR3, the full variable domain is GAGVSQSPRYKVAKRGQDVALRCDPISGHVSLFWYQQALGQGPEFLTYFQNEAQLDKSGLPSDRFFAERPEGSVSTLKIQRTQQEDSAVYLCASSFSDPRTYEQYFGPGTRLTVT.

This rearrangement joins TRBV6-6 to TRBJ1-2; 9 bases are shared with TRBD1. Germline trimming cut 6 bases from V and 4 bases from J; bases unmatched to any gene: 6. Germline CDR1 reads MNHNY; CDR2 reads SVGAGI (reference sequence). This CDR3 has 14 residues. CDR3 in DNA: TGTGCCAGCAGACAGGGGGCGCGGGGCTATGGCTACACCTTC. Translating it yields CASRQGARGYGYTF.

This chain uses TRBV28 with TRBJ2-3; TRBD2 aligns across 12 bases. The V and J ends lost 8 bases and 0 bases, in that order; junction bases with no gene match: 0. There are 14 residues in the CDR3. Germline V gene data show CDR1 as MDHEN and CDR2 as SYDVKM. This chain's CDR3 is CASLAGGSTDTQYF. The CDR3 DNA reads TGTGCCAGCCTAGCGGGGGGGAGCACAGATACGCAGTATTTT. Looking up the rest from reference TRBV28 and TRBJ2-3 gives the full variable domain: DVKVTQSSRYLVKRTGEKVFLECVQDMDHENMFWYRQDPGLGLRLIYFSYDVKMKEKGDIPEGYSVSREKKERFSLILESASTNQTSMYLCASLAGGSTDTQYFGPGTRLTVL.